This T cell receptor beta chain was found in a study of cytomegalovirus exposure and HLA in healthy donors. The J segment lost 5 bases and the V segment lost 7 bases, leaving 7 bases of the junction unmatched. Germline V gives CDR1 SGHRS, CDR2 YFSETQ. This CDR3 region has 15 residues. In the PCR, 60 Vbeta and 13 Jbeta primers were used. Using immunoSEQ multiplex PCR, the repertoire was profiled, and TCRdb retains in-frame clones only, with some absent. The profile covers 150,000 to 200,000 clones, with 75% to 80% appearing a single time and around 14% taken by the ten largest. The clonotype comes from a young woman in good health and CMV-seropositive. Sequences were obtained from PBMCs. The rearrangement uses TRBV5-1 and TRBJ2-5; 14 nucleotides agree with TRBD2. The CDR3 nucleotides read TGCGCCAGCCGACTAGCGGGGGGGCTGGGGGAGACCCAGTACTTC. The encoded protein is CASRLAGGLGETQYF.